This T cell receptor beta chain originates from a study of blood T cell repertoires in COVID-19. TCRdb's copy holds only in-frame clones and misses some; the assay was immunoSEQ multiplex PCR. The sample has a few hundred thousand clones; 87% are singletons. The V and J ends lost 3 bases and 5 bases respectively, with 9 bases between them. Germline CDR1 and CDR2: SGHRS and YFSETQ. The CDR3 runs 13 residues. Specimen: PBMCs or T cells enriched from blood (not recorded which). The rearrangement links TRBV5-1 to TRBJ2-4; D not certain. This TCR was recovered from a woman between 25 and 40 years old who had recovered from COVID-19. CDR3 in amino acids: CASSSPVENIQYF. In nucleotides, the CDR3 is TGCGCCAGCAGCTCCCCGGTGGAAAACATTCAGTACTTC.